Here is one T cell receptor (beta chain) with its context. Its antigen remains unknown. The missing conserved phenylalanine or tryptophan at the end of this CDR3 makes a read error likely. The CDR3 covers 15 residues. Unmatched junction bases numbered 7, after V lost 5 bases and J lost 4 bases. Germline CDR1 is SGHNT and CDR2 is YENEEA. MiXCR, applied by TCRdb to the reads, yields one record per CDR3 protein. The data hold approximately 500,000 distinct CDR3 sequences, with less than 30% observed a single time. This sample stems from a study of T cell repertoires in cytomegalovirus infection. The wider study: A matching HLA type, together with CMV infection, was signaled by public TCR beta signatures.

General study points: It was HLA-C-restricted CMV-specific TCR beta clonotypes that dominated the response ex vivo.

Sequencing used PBMCs. The sequence was collected from a human donor in good health (CMV status not recorded). Some clones in this sample may be carry-over from other donors' samples. This chain joins TRBV11-3 and TRBJ2-1; 8 bases align to TRBD2. The CDR3 coding sequence is TGTGCCAGCAGCCCCACGGTAGCGGGATACAATGAGCAGTTCTCC. It encodes CASSPTVAGYNEQFS.